This T cell receptor beta chain originates from a study of response to subunit inactivated influenza vaccine. Findings and caveats of the study: Each seasonal influenza vaccination recruits few new T cells, the authors suggested.

There are a few counts of this clonotype. Its target is unknown. TCRdb reprocessed the RT-PCR reads via MiXCR and lists one record per CDR3 protein. The table lists approximately 700,000 distinct CDR3 sequences, approximately 15% of them singletons. The sample was PBMCs from blood, taken roughly 13 days after vaccination. This sequence was found in a man aged 50 to 59 who received an inactivated influenza vaccine.

The CDR3 coding sequence is TGTGCCATCAGAGAGGCTAAGACAGGGGGTGGTTACGAGCAGTACTTC. This sequence encodes CAIREAKTGGGYEQYF. This rearrangement joins TRBV10-3 to TRBJ2-7, with TRBD1 identical over 9 bases. V shed 6 bases and J 4 bases; nucleotides not matched to a gene: 13. Germline values: CDR1 ENHRY, CDR2 SYGVKD. This CDR3 has 16 residues.